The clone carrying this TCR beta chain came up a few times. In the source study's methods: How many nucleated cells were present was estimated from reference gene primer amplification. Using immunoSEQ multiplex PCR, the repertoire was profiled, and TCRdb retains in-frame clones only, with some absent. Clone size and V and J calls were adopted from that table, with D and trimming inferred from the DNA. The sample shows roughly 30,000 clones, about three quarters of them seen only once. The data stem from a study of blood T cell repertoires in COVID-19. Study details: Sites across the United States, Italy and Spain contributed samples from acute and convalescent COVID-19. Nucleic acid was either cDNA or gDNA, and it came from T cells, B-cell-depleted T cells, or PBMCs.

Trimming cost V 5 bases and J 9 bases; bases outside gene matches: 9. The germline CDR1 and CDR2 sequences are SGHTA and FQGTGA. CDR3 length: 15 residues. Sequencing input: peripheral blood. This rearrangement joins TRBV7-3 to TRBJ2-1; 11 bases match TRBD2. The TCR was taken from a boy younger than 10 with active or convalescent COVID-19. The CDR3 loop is CASSPTGTSGGEQFF. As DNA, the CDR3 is TGTGCCAGCAGCCCCACCGGGACTAGCGGTGGTGAGCAGTTCTTC.